This entry describes one T cell receptor (beta chain). No antigen is known for it. The data belong to a study of T cell responses to AZD1222 COVID-19 vaccine. Findings and caveats of the study: A rise in Spike-specific TCR breadth and depth followed two AZD1222 doses. Repertoire sampling was restricted to post-peak T cell response timepoints. Distributed over spike, vaccine-associated CD4 TCRs predominated at 160-218 and 743-854.

Profiled with immunoSEQ multiplex PCR; TCRdb holds only in-frame clones, not every one. The repertoire consists of around 120,000 clones, with 80% to 95% occurring once and the leading ten covering more than 13%. J gave up 3 bases and V 0 bases, and 7 bases lay outside the gene matches. Germline V CDR1 and CDR2: LNHDA, SQIVND (reference sequence). CDR3 length equals 16 residues. This sequence was found in an adult in good health. The material was peripheral blood, obtained on day 0 of AZD1222 vaccination. The chain employs TRBV19 and TRBJ1-2; the match to TRBD1 covers 7 bases. This CDR3 reads CASSIDLAGGDYGYTF. CDR3 bases: TGTGCCAGTAGTATAGATTTGGCAGGGGGAGACTATGGCTACACCTTC.